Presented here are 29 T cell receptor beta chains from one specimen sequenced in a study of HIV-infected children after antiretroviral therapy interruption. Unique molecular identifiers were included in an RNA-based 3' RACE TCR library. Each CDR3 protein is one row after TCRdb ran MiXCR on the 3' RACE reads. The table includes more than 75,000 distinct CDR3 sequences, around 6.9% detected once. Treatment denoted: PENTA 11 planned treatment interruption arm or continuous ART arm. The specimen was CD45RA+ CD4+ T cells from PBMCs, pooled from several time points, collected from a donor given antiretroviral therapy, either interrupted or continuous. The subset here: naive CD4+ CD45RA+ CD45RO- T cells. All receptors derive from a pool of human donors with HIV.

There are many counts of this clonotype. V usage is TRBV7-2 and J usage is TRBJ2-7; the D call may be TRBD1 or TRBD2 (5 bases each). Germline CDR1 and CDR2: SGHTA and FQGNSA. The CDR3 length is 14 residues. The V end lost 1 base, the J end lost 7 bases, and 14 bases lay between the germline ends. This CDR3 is CASSLEGTASEQYF. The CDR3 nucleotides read TGTGCCAGCAGCTTAGAAGGGACGGCGAGTGAGCAGTACTTC. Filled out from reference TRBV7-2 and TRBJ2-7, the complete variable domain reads GAGVSQSPSNKVTEKGKDVELRCDPISGHTALYWYRQSLGQGLEFLIYFQGNSAPDKSGLPSDRFSAERTGGSVSTLTIQRTQQEDSAVYLCASSLEGTASEQYFGPGTRLTVT.

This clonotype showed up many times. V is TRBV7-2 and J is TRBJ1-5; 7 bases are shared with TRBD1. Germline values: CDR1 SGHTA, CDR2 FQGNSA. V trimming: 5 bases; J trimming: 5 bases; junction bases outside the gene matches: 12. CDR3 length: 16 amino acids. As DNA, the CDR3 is TGTGCCAGCAGCCGGACAAGGGGACAGCCTGATCAGCCCCAGCATTTT. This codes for CASSRTRGQPDQPQHF.

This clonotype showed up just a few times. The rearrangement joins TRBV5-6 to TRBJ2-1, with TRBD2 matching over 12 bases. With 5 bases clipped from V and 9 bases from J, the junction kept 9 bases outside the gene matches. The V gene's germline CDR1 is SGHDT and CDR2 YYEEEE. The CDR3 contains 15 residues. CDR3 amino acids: CASRRLAGAPGEQFF. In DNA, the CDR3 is TGTGCCAGCAGGCGACTAGCGGGGGCCCCCGGTGAGCAGTTCTTC.

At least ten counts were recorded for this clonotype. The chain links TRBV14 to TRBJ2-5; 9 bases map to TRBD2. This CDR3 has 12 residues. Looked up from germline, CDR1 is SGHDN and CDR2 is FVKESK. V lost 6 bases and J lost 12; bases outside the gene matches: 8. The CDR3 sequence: CASSKPSGIEYF. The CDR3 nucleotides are TGTGCCAGCAGTAAACCTAGCGGGATCGAGTACTTC.

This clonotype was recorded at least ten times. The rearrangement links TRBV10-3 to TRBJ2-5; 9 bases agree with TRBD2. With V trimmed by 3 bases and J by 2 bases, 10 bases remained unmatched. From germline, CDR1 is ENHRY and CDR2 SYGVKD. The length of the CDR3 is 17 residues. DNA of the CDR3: TGTGCCATCAGTGACCGGGGCGCTAGCGGGGATCAAGAGACCCAGTACTTC. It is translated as CAISDRGASGDQETQYF.

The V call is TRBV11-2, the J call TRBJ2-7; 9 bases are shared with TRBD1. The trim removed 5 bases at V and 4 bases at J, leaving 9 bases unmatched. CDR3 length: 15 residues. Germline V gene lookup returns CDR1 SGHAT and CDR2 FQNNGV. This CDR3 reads CASSERPGQGYEQYF. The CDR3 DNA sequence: TGTGCCAGCAGCGAACGGCCGGGACAGGGATACGAGCAGTACTTC. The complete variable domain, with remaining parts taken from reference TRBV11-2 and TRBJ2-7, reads EAGVAQSPRYKIIEKRQSVAFWCNPISGHATLYWYQQILGQGPKLLIQFQNNGVVDDSQLPKDRFSAERLKGVDSTLKIQPAKLEDSAVYLCASSERPGQGYEQYFGPGTRLTVT.

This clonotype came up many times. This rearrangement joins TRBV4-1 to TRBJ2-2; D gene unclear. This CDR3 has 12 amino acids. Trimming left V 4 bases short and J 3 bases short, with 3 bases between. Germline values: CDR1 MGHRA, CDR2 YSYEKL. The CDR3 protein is CASSLDTGELFF. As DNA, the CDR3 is TGCGCCAGCAGCCTTGACACCGGGGAGCTGTTTTTT.

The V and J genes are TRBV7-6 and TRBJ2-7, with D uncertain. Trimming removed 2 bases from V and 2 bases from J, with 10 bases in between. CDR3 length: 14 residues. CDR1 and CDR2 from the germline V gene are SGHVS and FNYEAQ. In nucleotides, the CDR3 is TGTGCCAGCAGCTTATCAGAAGCCACCTACGAGCAGTACTTC. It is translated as CASSLSEATYEQYF.

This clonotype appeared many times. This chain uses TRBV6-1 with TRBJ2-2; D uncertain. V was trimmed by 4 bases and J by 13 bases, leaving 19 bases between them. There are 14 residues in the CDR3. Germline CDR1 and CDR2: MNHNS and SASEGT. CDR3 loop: CASSAEALRFGLFF. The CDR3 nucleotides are TGTGCCAGCAGTGCTGAGGCCCTCCGATTCGGGCTGTTTTTT.

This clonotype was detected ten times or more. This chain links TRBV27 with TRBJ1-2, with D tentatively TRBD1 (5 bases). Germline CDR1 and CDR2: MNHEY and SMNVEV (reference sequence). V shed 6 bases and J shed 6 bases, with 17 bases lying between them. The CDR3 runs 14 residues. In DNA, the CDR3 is TGTGCCAGCAGGCACCGGTGGGGGGAGGATGGCTACACCTTC. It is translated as CASRHRWGEDGYTF.

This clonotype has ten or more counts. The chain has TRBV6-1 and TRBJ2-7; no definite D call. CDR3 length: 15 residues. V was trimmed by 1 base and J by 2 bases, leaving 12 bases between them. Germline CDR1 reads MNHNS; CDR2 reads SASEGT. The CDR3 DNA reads TGTGCCAGCAGTGAAGTTGGCGTAAGTCCCTACGAGCAGTACTTC. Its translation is CASSEVGVSPYEQYF.

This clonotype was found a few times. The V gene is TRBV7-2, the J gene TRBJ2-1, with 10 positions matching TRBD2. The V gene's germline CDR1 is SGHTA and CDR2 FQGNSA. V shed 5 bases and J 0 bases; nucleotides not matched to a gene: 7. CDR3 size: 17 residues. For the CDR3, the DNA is TGTGCCAGCAGCGCTGAACTAGCGGGGAGCTCCTACAATGAGCAGTTCTTC. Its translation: CASSAELAGSSYNEQFF.

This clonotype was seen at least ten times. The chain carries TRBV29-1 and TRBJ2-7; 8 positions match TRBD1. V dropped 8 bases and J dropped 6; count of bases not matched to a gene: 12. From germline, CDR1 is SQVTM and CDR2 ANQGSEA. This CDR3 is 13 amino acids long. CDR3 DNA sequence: TGCAGCATTTATGACAGGGGAGCTCTCGAGCAGTACTTC. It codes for CSIYDRGALEQYF.

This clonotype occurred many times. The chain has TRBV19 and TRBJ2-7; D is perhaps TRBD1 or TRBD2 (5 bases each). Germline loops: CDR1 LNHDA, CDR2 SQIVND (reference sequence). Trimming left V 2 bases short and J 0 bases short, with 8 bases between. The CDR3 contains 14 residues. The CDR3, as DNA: TGTGCCAGTAGTATACGGGGCCCCTCCTACGAGCAGTACTTC. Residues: CASSIRGPSYEQYF.

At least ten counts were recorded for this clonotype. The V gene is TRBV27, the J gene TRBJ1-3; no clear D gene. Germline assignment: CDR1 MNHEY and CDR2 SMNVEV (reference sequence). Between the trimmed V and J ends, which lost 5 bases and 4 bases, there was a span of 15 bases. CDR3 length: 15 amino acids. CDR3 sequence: CASSRTPGRGNTIYF. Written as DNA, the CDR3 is TGTGCCAGCAGTAGGACGCCCGGACGGGGAAACACCATATATTTT.

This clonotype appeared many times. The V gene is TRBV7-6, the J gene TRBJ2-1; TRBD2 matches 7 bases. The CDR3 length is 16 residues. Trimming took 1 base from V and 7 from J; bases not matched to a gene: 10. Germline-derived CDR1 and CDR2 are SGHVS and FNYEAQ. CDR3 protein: CASSLVSRGRRNEQFF. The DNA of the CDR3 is TGTGCCAGCAGCTTAGTGTCTCGCGGGAGAAGGAATGAGCAGTTCTTC.

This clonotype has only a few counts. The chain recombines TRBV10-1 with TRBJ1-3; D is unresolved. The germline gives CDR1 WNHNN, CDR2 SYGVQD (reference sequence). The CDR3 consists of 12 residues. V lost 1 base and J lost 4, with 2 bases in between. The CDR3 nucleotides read TGCGCCAGCAGTGAGTTGGGAAACACCATATATTTT. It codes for CASSELGNTIYF.

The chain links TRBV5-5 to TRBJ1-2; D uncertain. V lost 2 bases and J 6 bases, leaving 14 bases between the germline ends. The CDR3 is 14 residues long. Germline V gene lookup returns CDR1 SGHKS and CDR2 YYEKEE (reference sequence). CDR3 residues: CASSLTQDRDGYTF. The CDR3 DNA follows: TGTGCCAGCAGCTTAACGCAGGATAGGGATGGCTACACCTTC.

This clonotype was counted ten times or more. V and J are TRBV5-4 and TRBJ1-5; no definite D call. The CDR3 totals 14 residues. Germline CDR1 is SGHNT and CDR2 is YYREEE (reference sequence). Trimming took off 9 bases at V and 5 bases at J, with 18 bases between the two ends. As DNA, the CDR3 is TGTGCCAACCAGTCGAGGACTCTCTATCAGCCCCAGCATTTT. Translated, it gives CANQSRTLYQPQHF. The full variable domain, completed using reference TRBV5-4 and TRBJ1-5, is ETGVTQSPTHLIKTRGQQVTLRCSSQSGHNTVSWYQQALGQGPQFIFQYYREEENGRGNFPPRFSGLQFPNYSSELNVNALELDDSALYLCANQSRTLYQPQHFGDGTRLSIL.

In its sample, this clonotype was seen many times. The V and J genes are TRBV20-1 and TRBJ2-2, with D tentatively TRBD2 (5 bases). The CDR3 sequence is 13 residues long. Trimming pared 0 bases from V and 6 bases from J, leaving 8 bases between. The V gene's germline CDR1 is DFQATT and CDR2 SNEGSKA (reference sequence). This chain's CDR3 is CSARDWRSGELFF. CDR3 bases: TGCAGTGCTAGAGATTGGAGGTCCGGGGAGCTGTTTTTT.

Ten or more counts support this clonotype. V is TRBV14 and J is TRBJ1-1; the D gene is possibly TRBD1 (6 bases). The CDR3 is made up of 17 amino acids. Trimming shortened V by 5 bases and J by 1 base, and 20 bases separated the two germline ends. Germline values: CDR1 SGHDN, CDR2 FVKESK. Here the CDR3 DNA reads TGTGCCAGCAGCAACGCTAGGGGGGGACTTCGGAACACTGAAGCTTTCTTT. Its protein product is CASSNARGGLRNTEAFF.

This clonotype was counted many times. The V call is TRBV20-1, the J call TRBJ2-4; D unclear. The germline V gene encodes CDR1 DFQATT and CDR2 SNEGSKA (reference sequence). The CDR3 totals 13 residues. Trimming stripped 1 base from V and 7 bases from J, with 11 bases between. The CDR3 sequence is CSARANLGNIQYF. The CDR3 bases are TGCAGTGCTAGAGCCAACCTCGGTAACATTCAGTACTTC.

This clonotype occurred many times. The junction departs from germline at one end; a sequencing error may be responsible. This CDR3 is CASSLGGIQNTLYF. Here the CDR3 DNA reads TGTGCCAGCTCTCTCGGAGGGATTCAAAACACCTTGTACTTT. V gene TRBV13 combines with J gene TRBJ2-4; tentatively, D is TRBD2 (6 bases). This CDR3 has 14 residues. CDR1 and CDR2 from the germline V gene are PRHDT and FYEKMQ (reference sequence).

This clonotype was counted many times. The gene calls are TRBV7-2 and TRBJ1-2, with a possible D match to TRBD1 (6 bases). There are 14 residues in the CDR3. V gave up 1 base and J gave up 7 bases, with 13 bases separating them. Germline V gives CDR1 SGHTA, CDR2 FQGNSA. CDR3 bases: TGTGCCAGCAGCTTAGGGGGGGCCCTGAGTGGCTACACCTTC. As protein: CASSLGGALSGYTF.

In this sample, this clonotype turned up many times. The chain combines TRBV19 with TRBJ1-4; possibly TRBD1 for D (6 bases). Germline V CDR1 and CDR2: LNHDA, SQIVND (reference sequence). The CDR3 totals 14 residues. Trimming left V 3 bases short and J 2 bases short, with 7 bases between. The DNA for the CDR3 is TGTGCCAGTAGTATGAGGGGGACTAATGAAAAACTGTTTTTT. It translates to CASSMRGTNEKLFF.

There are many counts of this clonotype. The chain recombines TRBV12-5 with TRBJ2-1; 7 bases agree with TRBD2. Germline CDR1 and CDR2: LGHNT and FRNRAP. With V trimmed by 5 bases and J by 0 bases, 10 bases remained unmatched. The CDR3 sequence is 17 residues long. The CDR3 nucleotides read TGTGCTAGTGGTGCCGCCCCCGGGACTACCTCCTACAATGAGCAGTTCTTC. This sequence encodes CASGAAPGTTSYNEQFF.

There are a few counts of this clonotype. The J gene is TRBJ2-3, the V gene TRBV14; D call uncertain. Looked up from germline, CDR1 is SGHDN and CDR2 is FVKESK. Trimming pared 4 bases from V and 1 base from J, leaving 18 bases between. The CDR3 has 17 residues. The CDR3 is CASSPDARPVGTDTQYF. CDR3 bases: TGTGCCAGCAGCCCTGACGCCCGCCCCGTGGGCACAGATACGCAGTATTTT.

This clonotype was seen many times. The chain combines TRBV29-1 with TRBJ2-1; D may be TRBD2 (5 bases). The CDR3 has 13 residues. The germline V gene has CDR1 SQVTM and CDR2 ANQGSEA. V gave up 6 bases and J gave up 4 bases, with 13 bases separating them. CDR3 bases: TGCAGCGTCTCACGGACTGCTTACAATGAGCAGTTCTTC. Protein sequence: CSVSRTAYNEQFF.

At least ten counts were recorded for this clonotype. CDR3 in DNA: TGTGCCACCAGTGATCCTCTGCCTGGGGCCAACGTCCTGACTTTC. This gives the protein CATSDPLPGANVLTF. The gene calls are TRBV24-1 and TRBJ2-6; no definite D call. V gave up 3 bases and J gave up 2 bases, with 7 bases separating them. This CDR3 region has 15 residues. The germline CDR1 and CDR2 sequences are KGHDR and SFDVKD.